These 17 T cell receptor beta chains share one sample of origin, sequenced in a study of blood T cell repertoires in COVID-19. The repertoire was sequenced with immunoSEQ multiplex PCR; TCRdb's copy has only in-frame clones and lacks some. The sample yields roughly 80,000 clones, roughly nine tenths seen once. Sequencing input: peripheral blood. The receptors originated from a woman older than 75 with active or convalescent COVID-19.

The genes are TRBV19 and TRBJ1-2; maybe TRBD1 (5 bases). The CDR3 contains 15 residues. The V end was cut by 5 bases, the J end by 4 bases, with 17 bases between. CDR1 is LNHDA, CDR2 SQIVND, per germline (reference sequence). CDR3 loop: CASSSTSRGLYGYTF. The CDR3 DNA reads TGTGCCAGTAGTTCCACTTCCCGGGGACTCTATGGCTACACCTTC.

DNA for the CDR3: TGCGCCAGCAGTCCCTTGGACAGACCTAGCACAGATACGCAGTATTTT. This codes for CASSPLDRPSTDTQYF. The rearrangement links TRBV23-1 to TRBJ2-3; D possibly corresponds to TRBD1 (6 bases). TRBV23-1 is placed among ORFs of uncertain function. There are 16 residues in the CDR3. With 4 bases removed from V and 0 bases from J, the gap between germline ends came to 14 bases.

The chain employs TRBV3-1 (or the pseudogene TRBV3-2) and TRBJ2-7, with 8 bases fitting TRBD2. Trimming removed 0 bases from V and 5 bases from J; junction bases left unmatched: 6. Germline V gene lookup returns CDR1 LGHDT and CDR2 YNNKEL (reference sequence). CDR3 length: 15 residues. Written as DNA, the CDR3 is TGTGCCAGCAGCCAAGACCAGCGGGAGAGCCACGAGCAGTACTTC. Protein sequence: CASSQDQRESHEQYF.

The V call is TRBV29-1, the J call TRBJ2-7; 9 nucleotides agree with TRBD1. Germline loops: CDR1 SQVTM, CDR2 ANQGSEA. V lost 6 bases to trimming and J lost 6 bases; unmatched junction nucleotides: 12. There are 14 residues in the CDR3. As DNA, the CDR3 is TGCAGCGTCCTTCCCGGGACAGGGAGCAGCGAGCAGTACTTC. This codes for CSVLPGTGSSEQYF.

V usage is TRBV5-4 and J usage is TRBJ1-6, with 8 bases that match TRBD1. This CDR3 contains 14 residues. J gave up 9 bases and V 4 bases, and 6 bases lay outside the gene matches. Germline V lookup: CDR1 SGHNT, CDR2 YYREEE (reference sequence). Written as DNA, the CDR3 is TGTGCCAGCAGCGTTGAGACAGGGGCTTCACCCCTCCACTTT. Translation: CASSVETGASPLHF.

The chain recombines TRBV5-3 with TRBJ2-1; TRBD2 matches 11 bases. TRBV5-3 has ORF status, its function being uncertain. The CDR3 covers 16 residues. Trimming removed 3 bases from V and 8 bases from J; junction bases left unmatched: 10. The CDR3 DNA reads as TGTGCCAGAAGCTCCGGGCTAGCGGGAGGCCTGGATGAGCAGTTCTTC. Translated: CARSSGLAGGLDEQFF.

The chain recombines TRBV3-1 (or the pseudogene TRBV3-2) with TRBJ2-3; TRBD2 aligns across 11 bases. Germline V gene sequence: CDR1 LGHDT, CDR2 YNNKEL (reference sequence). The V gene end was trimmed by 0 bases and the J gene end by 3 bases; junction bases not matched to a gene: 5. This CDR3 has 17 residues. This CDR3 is CASSQDPLAGVTDTQYF. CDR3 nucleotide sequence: TGTGCCAGCAGCCAAGATCCACTAGCGGGAGTGACAGATACGCAGTATTTT.

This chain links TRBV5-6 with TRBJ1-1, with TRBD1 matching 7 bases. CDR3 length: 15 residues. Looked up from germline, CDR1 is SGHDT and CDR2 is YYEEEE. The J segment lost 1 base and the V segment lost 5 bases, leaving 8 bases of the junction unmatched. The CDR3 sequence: CASRSQGVRNTEAFF. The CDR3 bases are TGTGCCAGCAGATCTCAGGGGGTTCGGAACACTGAAGCTTTCTTT.

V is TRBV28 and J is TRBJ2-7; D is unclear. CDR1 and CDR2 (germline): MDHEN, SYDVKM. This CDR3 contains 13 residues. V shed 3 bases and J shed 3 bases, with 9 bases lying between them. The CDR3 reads CASSLPGFYEQYF. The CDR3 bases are TGTGCCAGCAGTTTGCCAGGATTCTACGAGCAGTACTTC.

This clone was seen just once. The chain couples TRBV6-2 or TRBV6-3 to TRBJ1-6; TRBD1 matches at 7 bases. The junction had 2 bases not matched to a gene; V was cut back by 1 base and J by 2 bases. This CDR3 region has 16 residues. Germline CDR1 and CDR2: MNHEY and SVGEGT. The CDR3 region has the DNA TGTGCCAGCAGTTACTTAGGGGGCCCCTATAATTCACCCCTCCACTTT. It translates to CASSYLGGPYNSPLHF.

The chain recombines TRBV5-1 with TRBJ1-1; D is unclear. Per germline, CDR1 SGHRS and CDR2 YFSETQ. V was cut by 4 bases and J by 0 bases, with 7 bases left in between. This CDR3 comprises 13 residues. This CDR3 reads CASSNQLNTEAFF. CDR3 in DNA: TGCGCCAGCAGCAATCAGTTGAACACTGAAGCTTTCTTT.

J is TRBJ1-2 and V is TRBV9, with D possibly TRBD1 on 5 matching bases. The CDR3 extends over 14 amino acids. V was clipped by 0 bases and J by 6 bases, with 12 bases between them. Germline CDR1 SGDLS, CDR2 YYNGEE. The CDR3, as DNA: TGTGCCAGCAGCGTAGCGCAGGGTATTGATGGCTACACCTTC. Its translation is CASSVAQGIDGYTF.

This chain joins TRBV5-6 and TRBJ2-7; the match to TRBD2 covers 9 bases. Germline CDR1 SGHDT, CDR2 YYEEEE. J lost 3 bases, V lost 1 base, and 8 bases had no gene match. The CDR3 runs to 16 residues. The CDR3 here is CASSLRGTSIHYEQYF. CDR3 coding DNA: TGTGCCAGCAGCTTGCGCGGGACTAGCATTCACTACGAGCAGTACTTC.

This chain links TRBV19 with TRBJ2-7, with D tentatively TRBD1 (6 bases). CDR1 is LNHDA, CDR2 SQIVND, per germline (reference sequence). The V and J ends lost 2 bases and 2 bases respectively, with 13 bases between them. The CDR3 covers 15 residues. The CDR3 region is CASSIQGRGPYEQYF. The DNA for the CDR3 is TGTGCCAGTAGTATACAGGGCAGGGGCCCCTACGAGCAGTACTTC.

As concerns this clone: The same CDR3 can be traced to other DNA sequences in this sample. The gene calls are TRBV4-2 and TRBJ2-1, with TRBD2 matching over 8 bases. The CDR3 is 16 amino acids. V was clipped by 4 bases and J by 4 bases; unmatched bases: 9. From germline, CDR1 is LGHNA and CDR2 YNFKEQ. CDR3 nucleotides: TGTGCCAGCAGCCGTTCGGGGGGGCCGGGATACAATGAGCAGTTCTTC. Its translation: CASSRSGGPGYNEQFF.

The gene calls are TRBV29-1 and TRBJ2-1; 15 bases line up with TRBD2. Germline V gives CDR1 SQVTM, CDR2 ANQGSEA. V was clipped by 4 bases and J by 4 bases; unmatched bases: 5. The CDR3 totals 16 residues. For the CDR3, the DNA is TGCAGCGTTGCAGGGACTAGCGGGAGGTCATACAATGAGCAGTTCTTC. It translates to CSVAGTSGRSYNEQFF.

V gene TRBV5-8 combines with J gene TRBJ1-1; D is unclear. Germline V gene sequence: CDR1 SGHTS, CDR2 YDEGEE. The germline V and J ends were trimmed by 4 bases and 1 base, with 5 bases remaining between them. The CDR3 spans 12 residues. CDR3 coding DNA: TGTGCCAGCAGCCGACAGAACACTGAAGCTTTCTTT. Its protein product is CASSRQNTEAFF.